Shown below are 21 T cell receptor beta chains from a single sample sequenced in a study of blood T cell repertoires in COVID-19. The table came from immunoSEQ multiplex PCR; TCRdb's copy has only in-frame clones and leaves some out. This sample yields roughly 54,000 clones, of which approximately 91% are seen a single time; 7.3% belongs to the top ten. Material: peripheral blood. The source is a woman aged 55-75 years with active or convalescent COVID-19.

V gene TRBV7-2 combines with J gene TRBJ1-5, with a tentative D call TRBD1 (6 bases). Trimming pared 6 bases from V and 13 bases from J, leaving 16 bases between. The CDR3 is made up of 12 amino acids. Germline CDR1 SGHTA, CDR2 FQGNSA. CDR3 nucleotide sequence: TGTGCCAGCAGGTATAACCGGGACACGCAGCATTTT. This gives the protein CASRYNRDTQHF.

This clone was counted a single time. The V call is TRBV28, the J call TRBJ2-1, with a possible D match to TRBD2 (5 bases). CDR3 size: 15 residues. Looked up from germline, CDR1 is MDHEN and CDR2 is SYDVKM. Trimming left V 4 bases short and J 6 bases short, with 16 bases between. CDR3 DNA: TGTGCCAGCAGTTCACAATGGGGAGCTCGCAATGAGCAGTTCTTC. Protein: CASSSQWGARNEQFF.

The rearrangement uses TRBV30 and TRBJ1-1, with 8 bases fitting TRBD1. Germline V lookup: CDR1 GTSNPN, CDR2 SVGIG (reference sequence). The ends lost 8 bases at V and 1 base at J; junction bases unmatched: 3. This CDR3 has 12 amino acids. The CDR3: CARGQGNTEAFF. The CDR3 DNA is TGTGCCAGAGGACAGGGGAACACTGAAGCTTTCTTT.

The CDR3 spells CASSLTGEGYTF. CDR3 coding DNA: TGTGCCAGCAGTTTGACAGGGGAGGGCTACACCTTC. The rearrangement links TRBV28 to TRBJ1-2, with TRBD1 identical over 8 bases. With V trimmed by 3 bases and J by 8 bases, 2 bases remained unmatched. Germline CDR1 and CDR2: MDHEN and SYDVKM. This CDR3 is built from 12 residues.

The gene calls are TRBV28 and TRBJ2-3, with 10 bases matching TRBD2. With V trimmed by 8 bases and J by 2 bases, 13 bases remained unmatched. Germline loops: CDR1 MDHEN, CDR2 SYDVKM. The CDR3 covers 17 residues. CDR3 in DNA: TGTGCCAGCTTGCCATCACTAGCGGGACCGACCACAGATACGCAGTATTTT. Its translation: CASLPSLAGPTTDTQYF.

The gene calls are TRBV9 and TRBJ1-2, with TRBD1 as a possible D gene (6 bases). The CDR3 length is 15 residues. The germline V and J ends were trimmed by 0 bases and 5 bases, with 14 bases remaining between them. CDR1 is SGDLS and CDR2 is YYNGEE in the germline V gene. CDR3: CASSVAPTGNYGYTF. The DNA for the CDR3 is TGTGCCAGCAGCGTAGCGCCGACAGGCAATTATGGCTACACCTTC.

The J gene is TRBJ2-7, the V gene TRBV28; TRBD1 agrees at 9 bases. The CDR3 runs 16 residues. CDR1 is MDHEN and CDR2 is SYDVKM in the germline V gene. V lost 4 bases and J lost 4; bases outside the gene matches: 11. DNA of the CDR3: TGTGCCAGCAGTTCCTCAACGGGACAGGGAGGGTACGAGCAGTACTTC. It is translated as CASSSSTGQGGYEQYF.

V is TRBV5-4 and J is TRBJ2-5; 13 nucleotides match TRBD2. Unmatched junction bases numbered 3, after V lost 1 base and J lost 3 bases. This CDR3 contains 16 residues. CDR1 and CDR2 (germline): SGHNT, YYREEE (reference sequence). The CDR3 coding sequence is TGTGCCAGCAGCTTGACTAGCGGGGGGGGAAAAGAGACCCAGTACTTC. Amino acid sequence: CASSLTSGGGKETQYF.

The chain links TRBV5-5 to TRBJ1-2, with 10 bases that match TRBD1. After removal of 0 bases from V and 8 bases from J, the junction contained 4 bases not matched to a gene. The V gene's germline CDR1 is SGHKS and CDR2 YYEKEE (reference sequence). The CDR3 has 14 amino acids. CDR3 DNA: TGTGCCAGCAGCTTGGCCGGGACAGGGGTCGGCTACACCTTC. Its translation is CASSLAGTGVGYTF.

The chain links TRBV15 to TRBJ2-7; the D gene is possibly TRBD2 (5 bases). Trimming took off 3 bases at V and 3 bases at J, with 9 bases between the two ends. The CDR3 has 13 amino acids. Germline loops: CDR1 LNHNV, CDR2 YYDKDF (reference sequence). CDR3 in amino acids: CATSRDLYYEQYF. The CDR3, as DNA: TGTGCCACCAGCAGGGACTTGTACTACGAGCAGTACTTC.

The chain is built from TRBV24-1 and TRBJ1-2; D remains ambiguous. Germline CDR1 reads KGHDR; CDR2 reads SFDVKD. This CDR3 has 14 residues. V was cut by 4 bases and J by 0 bases, with 8 bases left in between. The CDR3 bases are TGTGCCACCAGTGACCCCGGTTCTAACTATGGCTACACCTTC. As protein: CATSDPGSNYGYTF.

The table lists this clone with a few counts. V gene TRBV30 combines with J gene TRBJ2-1; 10 bases line up with TRBD2. Germline V gives CDR1 GTSNPN, CDR2 SVGIG (reference sequence). This CDR3 contains 15 residues. The trim removed 4 bases at V and 7 bases at J, leaving 10 bases unmatched. CDR3 residues: CAWMRSSGSLNEQFF. CDR3 nucleotide sequence: TGTGCCTGGATGCGTTCTAGCGGGAGTTTAAATGAGCAGTTCTTC.

V and J are TRBV5-4 and TRBJ2-1; 9 bases align to TRBD1. Germline CDR1 and CDR2: SGHNT and YYREEE (reference sequence). The V and J ends lost 5 bases and 8 bases, in that order; junction bases with no gene match: 11. This CDR3 has 15 amino acids. CDR3 sequence reads: CASRPGDRASHEQFF. The CDR3, as DNA: TGTGCCAGCAGGCCTGGGGACAGGGCATCCCATGAGCAGTTCTTC.

This rearrangement joins TRBV3-1 (or the pseudogene TRBV3-2) to TRBJ1-4; D is uncertain. V lost 0 bases and J lost 8, with 16 bases in between. This CDR3 comprises 16 residues. Germline V lookup: CDR1 LGHDT, CDR2 YNNKEL (reference sequence). This CDR3 is CASSQDLPPPQEKLFF. In DNA, the CDR3 is TGTGCCAGCAGCCAAGACTTGCCCCCTCCTCAGGAAAAACTGTTTTTT.

The genes are TRBV3-1 (or the pseudogene TRBV3-2) and TRBJ2-7, with 7 bases fitting TRBD1. This CDR3 has 14 amino acids. CDR1 is LGHDT and CDR2 is YNNKEL in the germline V gene (reference sequence). V shed 0 bases, J shed 4 bases, and the junction held 3 bases outside the gene matches. The DNA for the CDR3 is TGTGCCAGCAGCCAAGAGAACAGGGGATACGAGCAGTACTTC. As protein: CASSQENRGYEQYF.

This chain links TRBV5-8 with TRBJ1-6; TRBD1 matches 7 bases. Trimming took 5 bases from V and 10 from J; bases not matched to a gene: 3. The CDR3 sequence is 12 residues long. CDR1 and CDR2 from the germline V gene are SGHTS and YDEGEE. The CDR3 DNA sequence: TGTGCCAGCAGGACAGGGCGATCACCCCTCCACTTT. It encodes CASRTGRSPLHF. Full variable domain (remainder filled in from reference TRBV5-8 and TRBJ1-6): EAGVTQSPTHLIKTRGQQATLRCSPISGHTSVYWYQQALGLGLQFLLWYDEGEERNRGNFPPRFSGRQFPNYSSELNVNALELEDSALYLCASRTGRSPLHFGNGTRLTVT.

This chain links TRBV7-2 with TRBJ1-5, with D uncertain. Trimming pared 4 bases from V and 3 bases from J, leaving 10 bases between. CDR3 size: 14 residues. CDR1 and CDR2 (germline): SGHTA, FQGNSA. The CDR3 DNA follows: TGTGCCAGCAGCTCCGGGAAACCCAATCAGCCCCAGCATTTT. Translating gives CASSSGKPNQPQHF.

This clone was seen a single time. The V gene is TRBV11-2, the J gene TRBJ2-4; TRBD2 is a possible D gene (5 bases). The CDR3 loop spans 16 amino acids. The V gene lost 3 bases and the J gene lost 0 bases, with 12 bases spanning the gap. The germline V gene encodes CDR1 SGHAT and CDR2 FQNNGV. DNA for the CDR3: TGTGCCAGCAGCTTGACCGGACGGGGAGCCAAAAACATTCAGTACTTC. Residues: CASSLTGRGAKNIQYF.

The chain recombines TRBV9 with TRBJ1-2; D not resolved. The V end was cut by 0 bases, the J end by 7 bases, with 16 bases between. Germline V gives CDR1 SGDLS, CDR2 YYNGEE. The CDR3 is 15 amino acids. Here the CDR3 DNA reads TGTGCCAGCAGCGTAGGTTTGGGCGTCCCGTTTGGCTACACCTTC. Protein product: CASSVGLGVPFGYTF.

The rearrangement links TRBV6-1 to TRBJ2-2; D is unresolved. The CDR3 runs to 12 residues. V lost 2 bases, J lost 5 bases, and 3 bases lay in between. The V gene's germline CDR1 is MNHNS and CDR2 SASEGT. CDR3 in DNA: TGTGCCAGCAGTGAAACTACCGGGGAGCTGTTTTTT. It encodes CASSETTGELFF.

The chain links TRBV14 to TRBJ2-1; D is unresolved. CDR3 size: 12 residues. The germline gives CDR1 SGHDN, CDR2 FVKESK. V was shortened by 2 bases and J by 9 bases, with 8 bases between the two germline ends. The CDR3 is CASSQRLGEQFF. CDR3 nucleotide sequence: TGTGCCAGCAGCCAACGGCTAGGTGAGCAGTTCTTC.